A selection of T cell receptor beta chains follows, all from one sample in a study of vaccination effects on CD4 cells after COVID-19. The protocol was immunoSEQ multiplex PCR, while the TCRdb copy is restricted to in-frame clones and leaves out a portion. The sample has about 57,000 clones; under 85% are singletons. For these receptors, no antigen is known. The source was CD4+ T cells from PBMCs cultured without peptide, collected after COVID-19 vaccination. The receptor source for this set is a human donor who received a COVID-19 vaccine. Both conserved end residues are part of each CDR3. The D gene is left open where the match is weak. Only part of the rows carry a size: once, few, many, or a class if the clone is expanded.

TGTGCCAGCAGTGAACTAGCGGGACGCTACGAGCAGTACTTC CASSELAGRYEQYF TRBV6-1 . TRBD2 TRBJ2-7
TGTGCCAGCGAAAAGAACACTGAAGCTTTCTTT CASEKNTEAFF TRBV2 . . TRBJ1-1
TGTGCCACCAGCAGGGGCAACTCTGGGGCCAACGTCCTGACTTTC CATSRGNSGANVLTF TRBV15 . . TRBJ2-6
TGTGCCAGCAGCCCCTTACTAGCGGGAGATTACAATGAGCAGTTCTTC CASSPLLAGDYNEQFF TRBV12-1 . . TRBJ2-1
TGTGCCAGCAGCTTAGAGTCCCATGGGCGGGAGAAATATGAGCAGTTCTTC CASSLESHGREKYEQFF TRBV11-3 . TRBD2 TRBJ2-1
TGTGCCATCACCTCCGACAACTCTGGGGCCAACGTCCTGACTTTC CAITSDNSGANVLTF TRBV10-3 few . TRBJ2-6
TGTGCCAGCAGCTTAGTGCCAGGGGCCGAATCACCCCTCCACTTT CASSLVPGAESPLHF TRBV7-2 . . TRBJ1-6
TGCGCCAGCAGCAAGAATGGGGCTGAAGCTTTCTTT CASSKNGAEAFF TRBV5-1 . . TRBJ1-1
TGTGCCAGCACTCGACGGGAGATTGACGAGCAGTACTTC CASTRREIDEQYF TRBV28 few . TRBJ2-7
TGTGCCAGCAGCCCCCGGACAGGGGGCGGCGATGAGCAGTTCTTC CASSPRTGGGDEQFF TRBV14 . TRBD1 TRBJ2-1
TGTGCCATCCAGTGGGGGGCGCTTAAGAACACTGAAGCTTTCTTT CAIQWGALKNTEAFF TRBV6-5 . . TRBJ1-1
TGTGCCAGCAGCAGCCAGGGTGGGGCAGATACGCAGTATTTT CASSSQGGADTQYF TRBV7-2 . . TRBJ2-3
TGTGCCAGCAGCCCACAGGTTTCCCCTGCTTCGGGTCAGTACTTC CASSPQVSPASGQYF TRBV5-5 once . TRBJ2-7
TGTGCCAGCAGGGCCGGTGGGAATTCACCCCTCCACTTT CASRAGGNSPLHF TRBV6-5 . . TRBJ1-6
TGTGCCAGTAGTATAGGAAGGTCGGGTAGGACTGAAGCTTTCTTT CASSIGRSGRTEAFF TRBV19 many . TRBJ1-1
TGTGCTAGTGGTTTATCTGCTCAAGAGACCCAGTACTTC CASGLSAQETQYF TRBV12-5 . . TRBJ2-5
TGTGCCAGCAAGCAGGGGGAAGATCAGCCCCAGCATTTT CASKQGEDQPQHF TRBV12-3/TRBV12-4 . TRBD1 TRBJ1-5
TGTGCCAGCAGTGCAGGGCCCAATCAGCCCCAGCATTTT CASSAGPNQPQHF TRBV2 . . TRBJ1-5
TGTGCCAGTAGTGAACAAGGGTTTCTCGACACCGGGGAGCTGTTTTTT CASSEQGFLDTGELFF TRBV19 . . TRBJ2-2
TGTGCCAGCTCACTAGGAGGGGGCGGCTACTACGAGCAGTACTTC CASSLGGGGYYEQYF TRBV18 . . TRBJ2-7
TGTGCCAGCAGCCCACCTTCTAGCGGCTGGGGGGATGAGCAGTTCTTC CASSPPSSGWGDEQFF TRBV5-4 . TRBD2 TRBJ2-1
TGTGCCTGGAGTGTACGGGCAGGATTCTACGAGCAGTACTTC CAWSVRAGFYEQYF TRBV30 . . TRBJ2-7
TGTGCCTGGAGCCTCAGGGAGGGGGTAGGGACCCAGCATTTT CAWSLREGVGTQHF TRBV30 . . TRBJ1-5
TGTGCCAGCAGTTACTCGAAGTCAGCGGGGACCGATACGCAGTATTTT CASSYSKSAGTDTQYF TRBV6-2/TRBV6-3 . TRBD2 TRBJ2-3
TGCGCCAGCAGCTCGATGGGACAGATGAACACTGAAGCTTTCTTT CASSSMGQMNTEAFF TRBV5-1 few TRBD1 TRBJ1-1
TGTGCCAGCAGCTCTCGGAAGGGGGCTTCACCCCTCCACTTT CASSSRKGASPLHF TRBV7-9 . TRBD1 TRBJ1-6
TGTGCCATCAGTGTGGGGGGCTCCCCGGACTACGAGCAGTACTTC CAISVGGSPDYEQYF TRBV10-3 . . TRBJ2-7
TGTGCCAGCAGCCCAGTCGGGGGTTCCAACTACGAGCAGTACTTC CASSPVGGSNYEQYF TRBV5-8 . . TRBJ2-7
TGTGCCAGCGGGCTCAGGGTGAACACTGAAGCTTTCTTT CASGLRVNTEAFF TRBV3-1/TRBV3-2 few . TRBJ1-1
TGTGCCAGCAGCCGTTTCGGGGGGAACACCGGGGAGCTGTTTTTT CASSRFGGNTGELFF TRBV13 . . TRBJ2-2
TGTGCCCTGACACCGGCAACTAATGAAAAACTGTTTTTT CALTPATNEKLFF TRBV30 . . TRBJ1-4
TGCAGCGTGCAGACAGGTGAAGCTTTCTTT CSVQTGEAFF TRBV29-1 few . TRBJ1-1
TGTGCCAGCAGCTTATTTTTAGGTCGGGAGCGGGAGCAGTACTTC CASSLFLGREREQYF TRBV7-9 . . TRBJ2-7
TGTGCCAGCAGTCAGGGGGTCGGCTATGGCTACACCTTC CASSQGVGYGYTF TRBV6-5 once TRBD1 TRBJ1-2
TGTGCCACCACAGCGGGGCCCACCTACGAGCAGTACTTC CATTAGPTYEQYF TRBV10-3 . TRBD2 TRBJ2-7
TGTGCCAGCAGGACGGGACAGGGCGGCAATCAGCCCCAGCATTTT CASRTGQGGNQPQHF TRBV2 . TRBD1 TRBJ1-5
TGTGCCAGCAGCCAATCGGGGACAGGTCGTTTAAGATATGGCTACACCTTC CASSQSGTGRLRYGYTF TRBV3-1/TRBV3-2 . TRBD1 TRBJ1-2
TGTGCCACCCGTACGAGCGGGACAGCATACAAAACCGAATTT CATRTSGTAYKTEF TRBV15 . TRBD1 TRBJ1-1
TGTGCCAGCAGCTTCCCCCGGAGCGGGGGAGACAATGAGCAGTTCTTC CASSFPRSGGDNEQFF TRBV5-5 . TRBD2 TRBJ2-1
TGTGCCACCAGTGACCCGACGAGCGAAGCTTTCTTT CATSDPTSEAFF TRBV24-1 . . TRBJ1-1
TGTGCCAGCAGCGCCGGACTAGCGGGGATCCCTGGGGCCAACGTCCTGACTTTC CASSAGLAGIPGANVLTF TRBV9 . TRBD2 TRBJ2-6
TGTGCCAGCAGCAGGGACAGGGGCTACGAGCAGTACTTC CASSRDRGYEQYF TRBV6-5 . TRBD1 TRBJ2-7
TGTGCCAGCAGCTCAGGGGGGAGGGGCTTTACGGTGGAGACCCAGTACTTC CASSSGGRGFTVETQYF TRBV9 . . TRBJ2-5
TGTGCCAGCAGTTCCCCGGGGGGCGCTTACAATGAGCAGTTCTTC CASSSPGGAYNEQFF TRBV27 . . TRBJ2-1
TGTGCCAGCAGTTACGGCGCAAATTCACCCCTCCACTTT CASSYGANSPLHF TRBV6-5 . . TRBJ1-6
TGTGCCAGCCGTGGGGGCGAGGAGCCCCAGCATTTT CASRGGEEPQHF TRBV2 few . TRBJ1-5
TGTGCCAGCAGTGTTCGGCCCCTCGACGAGCAGTACTTC CASSVRPLDEQYF TRBV2 once . TRBJ2-7
TGTGCCAGCAGCTACAGAAGCGGGGGAGGGATCAGCTCCTACGAGCAGTACTTC CASSYRSGGGISSYEQYF TRBV7-2 few TRBD2 TRBJ2-7
TGCGCCAGCAGCCCGTCAGGGATCCTGAACACTGAAGCTTTCTTT CASSPSGILNTEAFF TRBV4-1 . . TRBJ1-1
TGTGCCACCAGCAGATTACAGGGAGGAAACACCATATATTTT CATSRLQGGNTIYF TRBV15 . . TRBJ1-3